This T cell receptor (beta chain) was captured by sequencing in a study of blood T cell repertoires in COVID-19. Turning to the study itself: The study drew acute and convalescent COVID-19 samples from the United States, Italy and Spain. PBMCs, B-cell-depleted T cells, or T cells were the source of the cDNA or gDNA that made up the material.

Per germline, CDR1 LNHDA and CDR2 SQIVND (reference sequence). The CDR3 is 16 amino acids. Trimming removed 5 bases from V and 6 bases from J; junction bases left unmatched: 8. Per the authors' pipeline: Amplification with reference gene primers provided the estimates of nucleated cell counts. The method was immunoSEQ multiplex PCR; TCRdb's version includes in-frame clones alone and lacks a portion of them. The V and J calls and clone size come from that table; D and trimming were worked out from the DNA. The sample holds about 91,000 clones; more than 60% are singletons and the top ten take around 22%.

The source of this sequence is a man aged 65 to 79 with acute or convalescent COVID-19. The rearrangement links TRBV19 to TRBJ2-1; 12 bases are a match to TRBD2. Sequencing input: peripheral blood. This CDR3 is CASSLRLAGEGNEQFF. CDR3 nucleotides: TGTGCCAGTAGTCTTAGACTAGCGGGAGAAGGCAATGAGCAGTTCTTC.